The 5 T cell receptor beta chains listed next were all sequenced from one sample in a study of breast tumors, draining lymph nodes, adjacent tissues. Breast cancer patients provided tissue from their axillary draining lymph nodes. TCRdb fed the multiplex PCR reads into MiXCR, producing one record per CDR3 protein. The sample includes about 130,000 distinct CDR3 sequences, about a fifth seen only once; the top ten take under 3%. Material for sequencing was axillary lymph node tissue. The receptors stem from a female donor with breast cancer. Some clones in this sample may be carry-over from other donors' samples.

In its sample, this clonotype was seen many times. This chain joins TRBV15 and TRBJ2-7, with 7 bases lining up with TRBD2. CDR1 and CDR2 from the germline V gene are LNHNV and YYDKDF (reference sequence). V lost 0 bases and J lost 2; bases outside the gene matches: 7. This CDR3 has 16 amino acids. In nucleotides, the CDR3 is TGTGCCACCAGCAGAGATAGTGGCGGGAGTGCCTACGAGCAGTACTTC. It codes for CATSRDSGGSAYEQYF.

This clonotype was counted a few times. The genes are TRBV3-1 and TRBJ2-1; 8 positions match TRBD2. The CDR3 spans 17 residues. The germline V gene encodes CDR1 LGHDT and CDR2 YNNKEL (reference sequence). Losses at the gene ends were 2 bases for V and 8 bases for J; bases not matched to a gene: 14. This chain's CDR3 is CASSQSPFAGGRDEQFF. For the CDR3, the DNA is TGTGCCAGCAGCCAAAGTCCCTTTGCGGGAGGTAGGGATGAGCAGTTCTTC.

A word on this clonotype: This may arise from a read error, as a much more abundant clone is one base away. This chain joins TRBV29-1 and TRBJ2-2; tentative D call: TRBD1 (6 bases). This CDR3 comprises 15 residues. Per the germline V gene, CDR1 is SQVTM and CDR2 is ANQGSEA. The CDR3 reads CGASLGAANTGELFF. In DNA form, the CDR3 reads TGCGGCGCCTCCTTGGGGGCCGCGAACACCGGGGAGCTGTTTTTT.

This clonotype has at least ten counts. V and J are TRBV5-1 and TRBJ2-1; 11 bases map to TRBD2. CDR3 size: 17 residues. The V and J ends lost 3 bases and 4 bases, in that order; junction bases with no gene match: 9. CDR1 SGHRS and CDR2 YFSETQ come from the germline V gene. CDR3 region: CASSSRLGTSGYNEQFF. In nucleotides, the CDR3 is TGCGCCAGCAGCTCCCGCCTCGGGACTAGCGGATACAATGAGCAGTTCTTC.

This chain uses TRBV24-1 with TRBJ2-1; 10 bases are a match to TRBD2. V lost 5 bases to trimming and J lost 5 bases; unmatched junction nucleotides: 11. Germline V gene lookup returns CDR1 KGHDR and CDR2 SFDVKD. CDR3 length equals 17 residues. CDR3 sequence: CATSGPSSGSTHNEQFF. The CDR3, as DNA: TGTGCCACCAGTGGCCCCTCTAGCGGGAGCACCCACAATGAGCAGTTCTTC.